The next 11 T cell receptor beta chains were all read from a single sample in a study of blood T cell repertoires in COVID-19. Clones were sequenced by immunoSEQ multiplex PCR, and TCRdb holds only the in-frame ones, with some missing. The sample lists under 200,000 clones; less than 85% were seen once. The material sequenced was peripheral blood. The receptors stem from a woman in her fifties or sixties with COVID-19, enrolled during active disease.

The gene calls are TRBV29-1 and TRBJ2-5; TRBD2 aligns across 11 bases. V was pared by 6 bases and J by 5 bases, with 11 bases of the junction left unmatched. The CDR3 covers 15 residues. Germline CDR1 is SQVTM and CDR2 is ANQGSEA. The CDR3 bases are TGCAGCGTGCCCCTAGCGGGAGGTCGTAGTGAGACCCAGTACTTC. This gives the protein CSVPLAGGRSETQYF.

V gene TRBV4-1 combines with J gene TRBJ1-2; the D gene is possibly TRBD1 (6 bases). The V and J ends lost 3 bases and 6 bases respectively, with 11 bases between them. The germline CDR1 and CDR2 sequences are MGHRA and YSYEKL. The CDR3 runs to 13 residues. In DNA form, the CDR3 reads TGCGCCAGCAGCCAGGGTTCAGGGGATGGCTACACCTTC. Amino acid sequence: CASSQGSGDGYTF.

The chain couples TRBV28 to TRBJ2-1, with 9 bases identical to TRBD1. The CDR3 sequence is 13 residues long. Trimming at V came to 5 bases and at J to 9 bases, leaving 5 bases not matched to a gene. Germline lookup yields CDR1 MDHEN and CDR2 SYDVKM. Here the CDR3 reads CASSRVTGGEQFF. The CDR3 DNA is TGTGCCAGCAGTCGGGTGACAGGGGGTGAGCAGTTCTTC.

The chain uses TRBV5-1 and TRBJ2-6, with 9 bases identical to TRBD1. Germline lookup yields CDR1 SGHRS and CDR2 YFSETQ. The CDR3 totals 18 residues. V lost 0 bases, J lost 4 bases, and 8 bases stayed unmatched. The CDR3 DNA follows: TGCGCCAGCAGCTTGGTCGGGACAGGGTCTTCCGGGGCCAACGTCCTGACTTTC. It yields the protein CASSLVGTGSSGANVLTF.

This clone was seen more than once but under ten times. The chain's CDR3 is CASSPQPSAGGQYF. CDR3 sequence (DNA): TGTGCCAGCAGCCCGCAACCGTCAGCGGGGGGGCAGTACTTC. The rearrangement uses TRBV3-1 (or the pseudogene TRBV3-2) and TRBJ2-7, with TRBD2 identical over 9 bases. This CDR3 has 14 residues. After removal of 4 bases from V and 9 bases from J, the junction contained 10 bases not matched to a gene. Germline loops: CDR1 LGHDT, CDR2 YNNKEL (reference sequence).

This clone was recorded once. The chain employs TRBV3-1 (or the pseudogene TRBV3-2) and TRBJ2-1; D is perhaps TRBD1 (7 bases). The V gene's germline CDR1 is LGHDT and CDR2 YNNKEL (reference sequence). V lost 6 bases, J lost 6 bases, and 15 bases lay in between. The CDR3 consists of 14 residues. The CDR3 protein is CASRLAPGGNEQFF. CDR3 in DNA: TGTGCCAGCAGACTAGCTCCAGGGGGCAATGAGCAGTTCTTC.

This chain joins TRBV6-5 and TRBJ2-1; 7 nucleotides match TRBD1. The CDR3 has 14 residues. Trimming took 4 bases from V and 8 from J; bases not matched to a gene: 8. The germline gives CDR1 MNHEY, CDR2 SVGAGI. CDR3 nucleotides: TGTGCCAGCAGTTCCAGACAGGGATGGGATGAGCAGTTCTTC. Protein product: CASSSRQGWDEQFF.

The chain is built from TRBV11-2 and TRBJ2-7; TRBD2 matches at 7 bases. Per the germline V gene, CDR1 is SGHAT and CDR2 is FQNNGV. The CDR3 consists of 15 residues. V was pared by 5 bases and J by 2 bases, with 9 bases of the junction left unmatched. The CDR3, as DNA: TGTGCCAGCAGCACACGACTAGCTAGGGCCTACGAGCAGTACTTC. Its protein product is CASSTRLARAYEQYF.

The V gene is TRBV5-1, the J gene TRBJ2-5, with 7 bases lining up with TRBD2. V shed 0 bases and J 5 bases; nucleotides not matched to a gene: 1. The length of the CDR3 is 13 residues. In germline, CDR1 is SGHRS, CDR2 YFSETQ. The CDR3, as DNA: TGCGCCAGCAGCTTGGCCGGGGGGGAGACCCAGTACTTC. This gives the protein CASSLAGGETQYF. Based on the CDR3 plus reference TRBV5-1 and TRBJ2-5, the full variable domain is KAGVTQTPRYLIKTRGQQVTLSCSPISGHRSVSWYQQTPGQGLQFLFEYFSETQRNKGNFPGRFSGRQFSNSRSEMNVSTLELGDSALYLCASSLAGGETQYFGPGTRLLVL.

This rearrangement joins TRBV6-5 to TRBJ1-5, with TRBD1 matching over 7 bases. V gave up 7 bases and J gave up 1 base; unmatched junction bases: 7. The CDR3 spans 15 residues. The germline CDR1 and CDR2 sequences are MNHEY and SVGAGI. CDR3 sequence (DNA): TGTGCCAGCAAGTCAGGGGGGCCAAGCAATCAGCCCCAGCATTTT. Its protein product is CASKSGGPSNQPQHF.

V is TRBV29-1 and J is TRBJ2-5; D is perhaps TRBD2 (5 bases). The germline V gene has CDR1 SQVTM and CDR2 ANQGSEA. This CDR3 contains 13 residues. The V end was cut by 4 bases, the J end by 0 bases, with 9 bases between. CDR3: CSVVPGDQETQYF. The CDR3 DNA is TGCAGCGTTGTACCCGGGGACCAAGAGACCCAGTACTTC.